This T cell receptor beta chain was observed in a study of T cell changes during pregnancy in multiple sclerosis. Trimming shortened V by 2 bases and J by 2 bases, and 11 bases separated the two germline ends. The CDR3 spans 14 residues. Germline V gene data show CDR1 as SGHDT and CDR2 as YYEEEE. The protocol was immunoSEQ multiplex PCR, while the TCRdb copy is restricted to in-frame clones and leaves out a portion. The repertoire holds some 80,000 clones, with 94% as singletons. The chain has TRBV5-6 and TRBJ2-7, with a tentative D call TRBD2 (6 bases). This TCR derives from a female donor with multiple sclerosis, enrolled in a pregnancy study. The specimen was peripheral blood, collected in the third trimester of pregnancy. DNA for the CDR3: TGTGCCAGCAGCTTAGGGACTTCCACCTACGAGCAGTACTTC. It yields the protein CASSLGTSTYEQYF.